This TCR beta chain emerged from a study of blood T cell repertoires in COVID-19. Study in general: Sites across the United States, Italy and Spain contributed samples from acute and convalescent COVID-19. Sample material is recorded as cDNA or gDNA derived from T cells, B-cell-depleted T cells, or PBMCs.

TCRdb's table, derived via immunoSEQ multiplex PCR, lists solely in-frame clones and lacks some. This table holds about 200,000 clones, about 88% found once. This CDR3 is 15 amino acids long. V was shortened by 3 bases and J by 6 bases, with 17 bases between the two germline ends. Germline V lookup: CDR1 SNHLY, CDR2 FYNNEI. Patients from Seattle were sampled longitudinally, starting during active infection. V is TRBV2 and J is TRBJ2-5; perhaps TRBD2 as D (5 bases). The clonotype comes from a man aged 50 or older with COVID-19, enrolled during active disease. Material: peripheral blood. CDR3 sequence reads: CASSDRRERVQTQYF. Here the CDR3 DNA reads TGTGCCAGCAGTGACCGACGGGAACGGGTGCAGACCCAGTACTTC.